This T cell receptor (beta chain) was observed in a study of cytomegalovirus exposure and HLA in healthy donors. Turning to the study itself: The approximately 660 first-cohort repertoires shared a platform with the approximately 120 validation repertoires, as reported in a later analysis.

Generated by immunoSEQ multiplex PCR, the TCRdb table keeps only in-frame clones and is missing some. The sample contains about 350,000 clones, 75% to 90% of which appear only once. This CDR3 spans 12 amino acids. Germline assignment: CDR1 SGHAT and CDR2 FQNNGV. The ends were cut back, 1 base at V and 6 bases at J, with 6 bases in the middle. Sequenced: PBMCs. The V gene is TRBV11-2, the J gene TRBJ1-1; D remains unclear. This sequence was found in a woman aged 25 to 45 in good health and CMV-seropositive. The CDR3 nucleotides read TGTGCCAGCAGCTTAGGTCCGCCTGAAGCTTTCTTT. It yields the protein CASSLGPPEAFF.